This T cell receptor (beta chain) was recorded in a study of blood T cell repertoires in COVID-19. The method was immunoSEQ multiplex PCR; TCRdb's version includes in-frame clones alone and lacks a portion of them. The repertoire has some 41,000 clones, approximately 86% of them found once; the top ten carry over 5%. In germline, CDR1 is SGHVS, CDR2 FNYEAQ. The CDR3 totals 15 residues. After removal of 1 base from V and 5 bases from J, the junction contained 2 bases not matched to a gene. This chain connects TRBV7-6 to TRBJ2-6; 7 bases are a match to TRBD2. The TCR comes from a man aged 40-55 years with active COVID-19. The sample taken for sequencing was peripheral blood. The CDR3 coding sequence is TGTGCCAGCAGCTTAGGGGAGGGTTGGGCCAACGTCCTGACTTTC. Its protein product is CASSLGEGWANVLTF.